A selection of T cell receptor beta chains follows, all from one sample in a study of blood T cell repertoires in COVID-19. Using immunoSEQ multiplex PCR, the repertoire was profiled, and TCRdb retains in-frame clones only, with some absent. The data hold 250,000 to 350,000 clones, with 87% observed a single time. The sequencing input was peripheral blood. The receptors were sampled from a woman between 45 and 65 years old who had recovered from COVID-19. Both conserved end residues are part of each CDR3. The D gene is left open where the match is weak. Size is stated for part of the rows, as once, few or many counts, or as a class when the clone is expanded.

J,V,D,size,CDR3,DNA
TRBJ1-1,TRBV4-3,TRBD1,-,CASSHGTAQNTEAFF,TGCGCCAGCAGCCACGGGACAGCCCAGAACACTGAAGCTTTCTTT
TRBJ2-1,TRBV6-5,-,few,CASSFGSASDFNEQFF,TGTGCCAGCAGTTTTGGGTCGGCTAGCGATTTTAATGAGCAGTTCTTC
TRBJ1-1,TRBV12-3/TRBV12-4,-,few,CASRDGMNTEAFF,TGTGCCAGCAGGGACGGGATGAACACTGAAGCTTTCTTT
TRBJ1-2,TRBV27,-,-,CASSLLGSYGYTF,TGTGCCAGCAGTTTATTGGGCAGCTATGGCTACACCTTC
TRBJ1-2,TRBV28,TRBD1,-,CASSLIDRGRGGYTF,TGTGCCAGCAGTTTAATTGACAGGGGGCGCGGCGGCTACACCTTC
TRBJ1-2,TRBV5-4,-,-,CASSLAPEQAYGYTF,TGTGCCAGCAGCTTGGCCCCTGAACAGGCCTATGGCTACACCTTC
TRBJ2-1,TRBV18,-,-,CASSPADFYFEQFF,TGTGCCAGCTCACCCGCCGATTTCTATTTTGAGCAGTTCTTC
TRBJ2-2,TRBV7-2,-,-,CASSLGPHTAGELFF,TGTGCCAGCAGCTTAGGGCCCCACACCGCCGGGGAGCTGTTTTTT
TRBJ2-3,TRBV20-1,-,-,CSALEVTQYF,TGCAGTGCACTCGAGGTCACGCAGTATTTT
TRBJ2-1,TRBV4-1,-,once,CASSRTAIYNEQFF,TGCGCCAGCAGCCGGACAGCCATCTACAATGAGCAGTTCTTC
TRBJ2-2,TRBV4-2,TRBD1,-,CASSQSGTANTGELFF,TGTGCCAGCAGCCAGTCTGGGACAGCGAACACCGGGGAGCTGTTTTTT
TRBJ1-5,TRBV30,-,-,CAWRGPGVNQPQHF,TGTGCCTGGAGGGGGCCGGGGGTAAACCAGCCCCAGCATTTT
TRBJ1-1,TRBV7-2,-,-,CASKRGGRNEAFF,TGTGCCAGCAAGCGGGGCGGGAGAAATGAAGCTTTCTTT
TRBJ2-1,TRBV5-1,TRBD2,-,CASSLLAGSYNEQFF,TGCGCCAGCAGCTTGCTAGCGGGCTCCTACAATGAGCAGTTCTTC
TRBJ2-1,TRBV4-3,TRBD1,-,CASSQEGTGSLSYNEQFF,TGCGCCAGCAGCCAAGAAGGGACAGGGAGCCTATCCTACAATGAGCAGTTCTTC
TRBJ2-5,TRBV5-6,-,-,CASSLAPGRGAGAQYF,TGTGCCAGCAGCTTGGCTCCAGGGAGGGGGGCTGGGGCCCAGTACTTC
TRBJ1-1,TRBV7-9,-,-,CASSLGRENTEAFF,TGTGCCAGCAGCTTAGGCCGGGAGAACACTGAAGCTTTCTTT
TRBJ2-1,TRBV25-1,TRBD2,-,CASSISGATYNEQFF,TGTGCCAGCAGCATTAGCGGGGCTACCTACAATGAGCAGTTCTTC
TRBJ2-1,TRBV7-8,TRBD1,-,CASSLATGEAEQFF,TGTGCCAGCAGCTTAGCCACAGGGGAAGCTGAGCAGTTCTTC
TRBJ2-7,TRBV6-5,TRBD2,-,CASRGLAGLYEQYF,TGTGCCAGCAGAGGACTAGCGGGACTGTACGAGCAGTACTTC
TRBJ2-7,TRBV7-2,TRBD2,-,CASSDNTRTSGMAAEQYF,TGTGCCAGCAGCGATAACACTCGGACTAGCGGGATGGCGGCCGAGCAGTACTTC
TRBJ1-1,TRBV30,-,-,CAWSAGPERSEAFF,TGTGCCTGGAGCGCGGGCCCCGAGAGGTCTGAAGCTTTCTTT
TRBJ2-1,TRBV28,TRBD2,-,CASLHGTRAYNEQFF,TGTGCCAGCCTCCATGGGACTAGAGCCTACAATGAGCAGTTCTTC
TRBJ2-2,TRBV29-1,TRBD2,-,CSAGDGTSLVWGELFF,TGCAGCGCCGGGGACGGGACTAGCTTAGTCTGGGGGGAGCTGTTTTTT
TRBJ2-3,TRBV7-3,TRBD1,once,CASSLGPRGTQYF,TGTGCCAGCAGCTTAGGTCCCAGGGGGACGCAGTATTTT
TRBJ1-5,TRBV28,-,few,CASGAPISNQPQHF,TGTGCCAGCGGGGCGCCTATTAGCAATCAGCCCCAGCATTTT
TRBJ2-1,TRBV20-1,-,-,CSARWRDEQFF,TGCAGTGCTAGATGGAGGGATGAGCAGTTCTTC
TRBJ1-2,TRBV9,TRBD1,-,CASSVARTGGAGYGYTF,TGTGCCAGCAGCGTGGCCCGGACAGGGGGCGCAGGCTATGGCTACACCTTC